What follows describes a single T cell receptor (beta chain). The sample originates from a study of blood T cell repertoires in COVID-19. Produced via immunoSEQ multiplex PCR; TCRdb's table is partial and in-frame only. Among about 260,000 clones listed, 85% to 90% were seen once. V lost 9 bases, J lost 6 bases, and 10 bases lay in between. This CDR3 is built from 11 residues. Germline lookup yields CDR1 SNHLY and CDR2 FYNNEI. This receptor was identified in a woman between 35 and 50 years old who had recovered from COVID-19. The sample comprised peripheral blood. The chain combines TRBV2 with TRBJ2-3, with D hard to call. In DNA form, the CDR3 reads TGTGCCAGTAACCCCGGGGATACGCAGTATTTT. It yields the protein CASNPGDTQYF. The full variable domain, completed using reference TRBV2 and TRBJ2-3, is EPEVTQTPSHQVTQMGQEVILRCVPISNHLYFYWYRQILGQKVEFLVSFYNNEISEKSEIFDDQFSVERPDGSNFTLKIRSTKLEDSAMYFCASNPGDTQYFGPGTRLTVL.